A selection of T cell receptor beta chains follows, all from one sample in a study of CD8+CD57+ T cells in acquired aplastic anemia. TCRdb recomputed calls from the reads with MiXCR, one row per CDR3 protein. The table includes 400,000 to 450,000 distinct CDR3 sequences, 55% to 70% detected once. The sample was sorted CD4+, CD8+, or CD8+CD57+ T cells (not recorded which) from PBMCs. These receptor sequences come from a human donor in good health, serving as a control. Each CDR3 is given with its conserved first and last residue. Each record gives: CDR3 protein, CDR3 DNA, V gene, J gene, D gene, clone size. The D gene is left open where the match is weak. Expanded clones get a size class; other rows say once, few or many, or leave the size out.

CASSVQEIPADTQYF	TGTGCCAGCAGCGTACAGGAGATACCGGCAGATACGCAGTATTTT	TRBV9	TRBJ2-3	-	many
CASTPAGGPSTNEKLFF	TGTGCCAGCACCCCCGCAGGGGGACCTTCAACTAATGAAAAACTGTTTTTT	TRBV6-6	TRBJ1-4	TRBD1	few
CASGFGQDFYGYTF	TGTGCTAGTGGTTTCGGACAGGACTTCTATGGCTACACCTTC	TRBV12-5	TRBJ1-2	TRBD1	-
CASSKTSAGETF	TGTGCCAGTAGTAAAACTAGCGCGGGGGAGACCTTC	TRBV19	TRBJ1-2	-	-
CASSIFHNEQFF	TGTGCCAGTAGTATATTCCACAATGAGCAGTTCTTC	TRBV19	TRBJ2-1	-	many
CASSRSTGATEAFF	TGTGCCAGCAGCCGAAGCACCGGCGCCACTGAAGCTTTCTTT	TRBV11-3	TRBJ1-1	-	many
CASSGTGESPLHF	TGTGCCAGCAGCGGGACAGGGGAATCACCCCTCCACTTT	TRBV14	TRBJ1-6	TRBD1	-
CASSITQSTEAFF	TGTGCCAGTAGTATAACCCAATCCACTGAAGCTTTCTTT	TRBV19	TRBJ1-1	-	many
CASSQVGSYGYTF	TGTGCCAGCAGCCAAGTAGGCAGCTATGGCTACACCTTC	TRBV6-5	TRBJ1-2	-	few
CASSQGLNTGGGKLFF	TGCGCCAGCAGCCAAGGACTAAACACAGGGGGTGGAAAACTGTTTTTT	TRBV4-3	TRBJ1-4	TRBD1	many
CASFAGGGDQPQHF	TGTGCCAGTTTTGCGGGGGGAGGTGATCAGCCCCAGCATTTT	TRBV5-6	TRBJ1-5	-	-
CASSEKGGNTEPFF	TGCGCCAGCAGCGAAAAAGGAGGCAACACCGAACCGTTCTTC	TRBV10-2	TRBJ2-4	-	-
CASSPRATGAQGYTF	TGTGCCAGCAGTCCCAGGGCGACAGGGGCGCAAGGCTACACCTTC	TRBV27	TRBJ1-2	TRBD1	few
CASMAADRGHEQYF	TGTGCCAGTATGGCAGCGGATAGGGGCCATGAGCAGTACTTT	TRBV10-1	TRBJ2-7	-	-
CASGPRGSLVETQYF	TGTGCCAGCGGTCCCCGGGGCTCCTTGGTGGAGACCCAGTACTTC	TRBV27	TRBJ2-5	-	-
CASSLGWPTNEELFF	TGTGCCAGCAGCTTAGGTTGGCCAACTAATGAAGAACTGTTTTTT	TRBV11-2	TRBJ1-4	-	many
CASSLDCDGGYTFLHF	TGTGCCAGCAGCTTAGATTGTGATGGCGGCTACACCTTCCTCCACTTT	TRBV7-9	TRBJ1-6	-	-
CARREKKGQPHHF	TGTGCCAGGAGGGAGAAGAAGGGTCAGCCCCACCATTTT	TRBV2	TRBJ1-5	-	-
CASSLAGQGRSTDTQYF	TGTGCCAGCAGCTTAGCGGGGCAGGGACGGAGCACAGATACGCAGTATTTT	TRBV4-2	TRBJ2-3	TRBD2	-
CASSTLPDRVAGNTIYF	TGTGCCAGCAGTACACTCCCTGACAGGGTAGCTGGAAACACCATATATTTT	TRBV2	TRBJ1-3	TRBD1	-
CASSRDRGQHQPQHF	TGTGCCAGCAGTCGGGACAGGGGGCAGCATCAGCCCCAGCATTTT	TRBV7-2	TRBJ1-5	TRBD1	many
CSLRILAGDRDEETQYF	TGCAGTCTAAGAATATTAGCGGGGGACAGGGATGAGGAGACCCAGTACTTC	TRBV20-1	TRBJ2-5	-	-
CASSSPPGNGYTF	TGTGCCAGCAGCTCCCCTCCGGGCAATGGCTACACCTTC	TRBV7-8	TRBJ1-2	-	many
CASSVESWGGSYNEQFF	TGTGCCAGCAGCGTAGAGTCGTGGGGGGGCTCCTACAATGAGCAGTTCTTC	TRBV9	TRBJ2-1	TRBD2	many
CASSPTINYGYTF	TGTGCCAGCAGTCCTACCATTAACTATGGCTACACCTTC	TRBV6-5	TRBJ1-2	-	many
CATSLAGYEKLFF	TGTGCCACCTCCCTTGCGGGATATGAAAAACTGTTTTTT	TRBV2	TRBJ1-4	-	few
CASTGLASNAGELFF	TGTGCCAGCACTGGACTAGCCTCCAACGCCGGGGAGCTGTTTTTT	TRBV9	TRBJ2-2	TRBD2	-
CAIRSGTDRNYGYTF	TGTGCCATCAGGTCCGGGACCGACAGGAACTATGGCTACACCTTC	TRBV10-3	TRBJ1-2	-	-
CASSNQYDEYLVPF	TGTGCCAGCAGTAACCAATACGATGAGTACCTCGTGCCGTTT	TRBV2	TRBJ1-6	-	-
CASSAGGGSGYTF	TGTGCCAGCAGTGCAGGTGGTGGTAGTGGCTACACCTTC	TRBV9	TRBJ1-2	-	-
CASSISANRNTEAFF	TGTGCCAGCAGTATCTCGGCCAACAGGAACACTGAAGCTTTCTTT	TRBV6-4	TRBJ1-1	-	-
CASSLGSDSKINAQHF	TGTGCCAGCAGTTTAGGATCGGATTCCAAAATCAATGCCCAGCATTTT	TRBV2	TRBJ1-5	-	-
CASSLAGGGEQYFHF	TGTGCCAGCAGCTTAGCCGGAGGGGGCGAGCAGTACTTCCATTTT	TRBV7-6	TRBJ1-5	TRBD1	-
CAISRDRGRREQYF	TGTGCCATCAGCCGGGACAGGGGGCGCCGGGAGCAGTACTTC	TRBV10-3	TRBJ2-7	TRBD1	few
CGARDGSGDNEQLF	TGCGGTGCTAGAGATGGGTCCGGGGACAATGAGCAGCTCTTC	TRBV20-1	TRBJ2-1	-	-
CSANKDRVGAF	TGCAGTGCTAATAAGGACAGGGTCGGAGCCTTC	TRBV20-1	TRBJ1-2	TRBD1	-
CASSPSPRGNTDTQYF	TGTGCCAGCAGCCCCAGTCCCAGGGGGAACACAGATACGCAGTATTTT	TRBV7-2	TRBJ2-3	TRBD1	many
CASSLGTGQANETLFF	TGTGCCAGCAGCTTAGGGACAGGCCAAGCTAATGAAACACTGTTTTTT	TRBV7-9	TRBJ1-4	TRBD1	-
CAGSSMGQEISYEQYF	TGTGCCGGCAGCTCTATGGGCCAGGAAATTTCCTACGAGCAGTACTTC	TRBV5-1	TRBJ2-7	-	-
CASSVDGGLSYEQYF	TGTGCCAGCAGCGTAGATGGGGGCCTTAGCTACGAGCAGTACTTC	TRBV9	TRBJ2-7	-	-